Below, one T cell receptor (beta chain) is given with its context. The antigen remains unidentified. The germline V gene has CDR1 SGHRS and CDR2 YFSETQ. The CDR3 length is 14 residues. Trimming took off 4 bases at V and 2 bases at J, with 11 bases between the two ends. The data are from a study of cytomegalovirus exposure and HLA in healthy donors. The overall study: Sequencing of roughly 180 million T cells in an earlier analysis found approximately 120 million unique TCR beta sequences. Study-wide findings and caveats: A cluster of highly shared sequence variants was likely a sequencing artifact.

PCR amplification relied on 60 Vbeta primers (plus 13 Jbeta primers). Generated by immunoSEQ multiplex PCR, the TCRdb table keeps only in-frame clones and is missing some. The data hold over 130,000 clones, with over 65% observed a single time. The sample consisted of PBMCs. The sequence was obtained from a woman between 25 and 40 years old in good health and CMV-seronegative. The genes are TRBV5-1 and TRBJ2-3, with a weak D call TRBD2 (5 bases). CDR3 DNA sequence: TGCGCCAGCAGCGGGCTAGCTAACACAGATACGCAGTATTTT. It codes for CASSGLANTDTQYF.